Following are 23 T cell receptor beta chains from one sample sequenced in a study of spatial heterogeneity in lung cancer. No antigen is known for these receptors. The study, taken as a whole, reports: Tumoral mutation counts were tracked by counts of expanded intratumoral alpha and beta TCRs.

As for time point: sample taken at primary tumor resection. TCRdb used MiXCR to reprocess the 5' RACE reads, holding one entry per CDR3 protein. The sample yields about 630 distinct CDR3 sequences, approximately 8% seen once. Sample: lung tumor tissue, taken at surgery. These receptors were taken from a male donor with early-stage non-small cell lung cancer.

This clonotype is labeled as medium-sized. The chain couples TRBV9 to TRBJ1-4, with D perhaps matching TRBD1 (6 bases). CDR1 and CDR2 (germline): SGDLS, YYNGEE. Trimming stripped 0 bases from V and 7 bases from J, with 13 bases between. This CDR3 is built from 15 residues. The CDR3 sequence: CASSVVGGPAEKLFF. In DNA, the CDR3 is TGTGCCAGCAGCGTAGTCGGGGGGCCGGCTGAAAAACTGTTTTTT.

By frequency in the sample, this clonotype is large. This rearrangement joins TRBV7-9 to TRBJ2-5; tentative D call: TRBD1 (5 bases). Trimming cost V 5 bases and J 1 base, with 14 bases left between them. The CDR3 spans 15 residues. Looked up from germline, CDR1 is SEHNR and CDR2 is FQNEAQ (reference sequence). The CDR3 is CASSNLLQAQETQYF. The CDR3 coding sequence is TGTGCCAGCAGCAACCTACTACAGGCCCAAGAGACCCAGTACTTC. The complete variable domain, with remaining parts taken from reference TRBV7-9 and TRBJ2-5, reads DTGVSQNPRHKITKRGQNVTFRCDPISEHNRLYWYRQTLGQGPEFLTYFQNEAQLEKSRLLSDRFSAERPKGSFSTLEIQRTEQGDSAMYLCASSNLLQAQETQYFGPGTRLLVL.

By share of the sample, this clonotype is hyperexpanded (1% or more). This rearrangement joins TRBV27 to TRBJ2-1; perhaps TRBD2 as D (5 bases). CDR1 is MNHEY and CDR2 is SMNVEV in the germline V gene (reference sequence). The V end was cut by 7 bases, the J end by 3 bases, with 13 bases between. The CDR3 is made up of 14 amino acids. The CDR3 protein is CASTGLRFYNEQFF. CDR3 coding DNA: TGTGCCAGCACTGGACTGAGATTCTACAATGAGCAGTTCTTC.

This clonotype qualifies as medium-sized (0.01 to 0.1%). At one boundary the junction diverges from the germline segment, which might be a read error. This chain uses TRBV23-1 with TRBJ2-4; 7 positions match TRBD2. TRBV23-1 is an ORF, and what it does is uncertain. The CDR3 has 12 amino acids. CDR3 region: CASSLGFGGKAF. CDR3 sequence (DNA): TGCGCCAGCAGTCTGGGATTCGGGGGGAAGGCCTTC.

This clonotype ranks as large (0.1 to 1%). The rearrangement uses TRBV6-6 and TRBJ1-5; D is undetermined. The CDR3 has 15 residues. Deletions cut 0 bases from V and 4 bases from J, with 10 bases between. Looked up from germline, CDR1 is MNHNY and CDR2 is SVGAGI (reference sequence). The CDR3 loop reads CASSYSERGNQPQHF. The DNA of the CDR3 is TGTGCCAGCAGTTACTCGGAACGGGGAAATCAGCCCCAGCATTTT.

In this sample, this clonotype is medium-sized. The gene calls are TRBV2 and TRBJ2-7; tentative D call: TRBD1 (6 bases). Germline values: CDR1 SNHLY, CDR2 FYNNEI. This CDR3 has 14 amino acids. Trimming took 2 bases from V and 3 from J, leaving 11 bases between them. CDR3 nucleotide sequence: TGTGCCAGCAGTGAAATAAACAGGGTCTACGAGCAGTACTTC. Its protein is CASSEINRVYEQYF.

This clonotype is categorized as medium-sized. The V and J genes are TRBV28 and TRBJ2-3, with D hard to call. The CDR3 runs 11 residues. Trimming removed 3 bases from V and 7 bases from J, with 5 bases in between. Germline CDR1 is MDHEN and CDR2 is SYDVKM. CDR3 nucleotides: TGTGCCAGCAGTTTTGCTTATACGCAGTATTTT. It translates to CASSFAYTQYF.

This sequence joins TRBV11-2 and TRBJ1-3; no firm D call. The CDR3 spans 13 residues. Between the trimmed V and J ends, which lost 3 bases and 2 bases, there was a span of 5 bases. Germline CDR1 is SGHAT and CDR2 is FQNNGV. The CDR3 is CASSFLAGNTIYF. In nucleotides, the CDR3 is TGTGCCAGCAGCTTTTTAGCTGGAAACACCATATATTTT.

This chain uses TRBV5-6 with TRBJ2-2, with 11 bases lining up with TRBD1. The V segment lost 2 bases and the J segment 4 bases; nucleotides outside the gene matches: 1. The germline CDR1 and CDR2 sequences are SGHDT and YYEEEE. CDR3 size: 15 residues. The CDR3 sequence: CASSFGQGATGELFF. In DNA form, the CDR3 reads TGTGCCAGCAGCTTTGGACAGGGGGCCACCGGGGAGCTGTTTTTT.

This clonotype is labeled medium-sized. CDR3 DNA sequence: TGCAGTGCTAGCGGGACAGCGGCACAAGAGACCCAGTACTTC. Protein product: CSASGTAAQETQYF. The genes are TRBV20-1 and TRBJ2-5, with 7 positions matching TRBD1. V gave up 3 bases and J gave up 2 bases; unmatched junction bases: 6. The CDR3 runs to 14 residues. Germline V lookup: CDR1 DFQATT, CDR2 SNEGSKA (reference sequence).

This clonotype is termed medium-sized. The rearrangement joins TRBV6-2 or TRBV6-3 to TRBJ1-5; D not resolved. Germline V gene lookup returns CDR1 MNHEY and CDR2 SVGEGT. CDR3 size: 14 residues. Trimming stripped 4 bases from V and 5 bases from J, with 12 bases between. Here the CDR3 DNA reads TGTGCCAGCAGTTCCACAGTGCTATATCAGCCCCAGCATTTT. Amino acid sequence: CASSSTVLYQPQHF.

Sample share makes this clonotype large. The CDR3 DNA follows: TGCAGTGCTGCCGGACTTATTCAAGAGACCCAGTACTTC. Translation gives CSAAGLIQETQYF. The gene calls are TRBV20-1 and TRBJ2-5; D might be TRBD2 (5 bases). Germline CDR1 DFQATT, CDR2 SNEGSKA (reference sequence). Deletions cut 5 bases from V and 2 bases from J, with 12 bases between. The CDR3 loop spans 13 amino acids.

The rearrangement joins TRBV6-5 to TRBJ2-7; perhaps TRBD2 as D (6 bases). V lost 6 bases and J lost 4, with 19 bases in between. The CDR3 has 15 residues. Germline V gene lookup returns CDR1 MNHEY and CDR2 SVGAGI. The DNA of the CDR3 is TGTGCCAGCAGCCGCCTACTAGCCTGGACGTACGAGCAGTACTTC. Translation: CASSRLLAWTYEQYF.

By its share, this clonotype is medium-sized (0.01 to 0.1%). This rearrangement joins TRBV5-6 to TRBJ1-6; D unclear. The CDR3 extends over 15 amino acids. The germline V gene has CDR1 SGHDT and CDR2 YYEEEE. V lost 0 bases and J 7 bases, leaving 11 bases between the germline ends. The CDR3 protein is CASSLGQTWNSPLHF. The CDR3 region has the DNA TGTGCCAGCAGCTTGGGGCAGACCTGGAATTCACCCCTCCACTTT. The complete variable domain, with remaining parts taken from reference TRBV5-6 and TRBJ1-6, reads DAGVTQSPTHLIKTRGQQVTLRCSPKSGHDTVSWYQQALGQGPQFIFQYYEEEERQRGNFPDRFSGHQFPNYSSELNVNALLLGDSALYLCASSLGQTWNSPLHFGNGTRLTVT.

In this sample, this clonotype is medium-sized. This sequence joins TRBV7-3 and TRBJ2-5; D possibly corresponds to TRBD1 (5 bases). The CDR3 loop spans 15 amino acids. Germline assignment: CDR1 SGHTA and CDR2 FQGTGA. V was shortened by 3 bases and J by 5 bases, with 16 bases between the two germline ends. The CDR3 loop reads CASSFSAGLTETQYF. CDR3 DNA: TGTGCCAGCAGCTTTTCGGCAGGGTTGACGGAGACCCAGTACTTC.

This clonotype is deemed medium-sized. The chain has TRBV4-1 and TRBJ1-5; unclear D gene. Trimming took off 1 base at V and 2 bases at J, with 3 bases between the two ends. CDR3 length: 13 residues. Germline V gives CDR1 MGHRA, CDR2 YSYEKL. CDR3 sequence (DNA): TGCGCCAGCAGCCAAGGTGGCAATCAGCCCCAGCATTTT. Translating gives CASSQGGNQPQHF.

This clonotype is large. This chain connects TRBV7-8 to TRBJ2-5; D is unresolved. The V gene's germline CDR1 is SGHVS and CDR2 FQNEAQ. V was cut by 5 bases and J by 1 base, with 11 bases left in between. This CDR3 comprises 14 residues. The CDR3: CASSPQNFQETQYF. The CDR3, as DNA: TGTGCCAGCAGCCCACAGAATTTCCAAGAGACCCAGTACTTC.

By share, this clonotype counts as medium-sized (0.01 to 0.1%). This chain links TRBV9 with TRBJ2-7; D is perhaps TRBD2 (6 bases). The CDR3 has 15 amino acids. From germline, CDR1 is SGDLS and CDR2 YYNGEE. Trimming removed 1 base from V and 4 bases from J, with 15 bases in between. CDR3 DNA: TGTGCCAGCAGCGTACTCCCAGGGCGGGGTTACGAGCAGTACTTC. It encodes CASSVLPGRGYEQYF.

This clonotype qualifies as large. The V gene is TRBV4-1, the J gene TRBJ1-5; D is unclear. Germline V gives CDR1 MGHRA, CDR2 YSYEKL. V was cut by 0 bases and J by 5 bases, with 5 bases left in between. The CDR3 consists of 13 residues. CDR3 nucleotide sequence: TGCGCCAGCAGCCAAGAACGGGATCAGCCCCAGCATTTT. This sequence encodes CASSQERDQPQHF.

This clonotype is termed large. The gene calls are TRBV28 and TRBJ2-2, with TRBD2 matching over 9 bases. The CDR3 length is 15 residues. Germline assignment: CDR1 MDHEN and CDR2 SYDVKM. V gave up 5 bases and J gave up 1 base; unmatched junction bases: 2. The CDR3 region is CASSRTSENTGELFF. The CDR3 nucleotides read TGTGCCAGCAGTCGGACTAGCGAGAACACCGGGGAGCTGTTTTTT.

This clonotype ranks as medium-sized. J is TRBJ2-1 and V is TRBV4-3; the D is unclear. CDR1 LGHNA and CDR2 YSLEER come from the germline V gene. Trimming stripped 0 bases from V and 2 bases from J, with 11 bases between. There are 16 residues in the CDR3. The CDR3 DNA is TGCGCCAGCAGCCAAGATCGGATGTTACCCTACAATGAGCAGTTCTTC. It yields the protein CASSQDRMLPYNEQFF.

This chain joins TRBV29-1 and TRBJ1-5; 10 positions agree with TRBD1. The CDR3 totals 15 residues. V shed 1 base, J shed 2 bases, and the junction held 2 bases outside the gene matches. In germline, CDR1 is SQVTM, CDR2 ANQGSEA. The CDR3 loop is CSVEVGTGGNQPQHF. In nucleotides, the CDR3 is TGCAGCGTTGAAGTAGGGACAGGGGGCAATCAGCCCCAGCATTTT.

In its sample, this clonotype is medium-sized (0.01 to 0.1%). CDR3 region: CASSFQQGGNTEAFF. For the CDR3, the DNA is TGCGCCAGCAGCTTCCAACAGGGGGGCAACACTGAAGCTTTCTTT. The chain carries TRBV5-1 and TRBJ1-1; TRBD1 agrees at 8 bases. The CDR3 covers 15 residues. CDR1 is SGHRS and CDR2 is YFSETQ in the germline V gene. V shed 2 bases and J 2 bases; nucleotides not matched to a gene: 5.